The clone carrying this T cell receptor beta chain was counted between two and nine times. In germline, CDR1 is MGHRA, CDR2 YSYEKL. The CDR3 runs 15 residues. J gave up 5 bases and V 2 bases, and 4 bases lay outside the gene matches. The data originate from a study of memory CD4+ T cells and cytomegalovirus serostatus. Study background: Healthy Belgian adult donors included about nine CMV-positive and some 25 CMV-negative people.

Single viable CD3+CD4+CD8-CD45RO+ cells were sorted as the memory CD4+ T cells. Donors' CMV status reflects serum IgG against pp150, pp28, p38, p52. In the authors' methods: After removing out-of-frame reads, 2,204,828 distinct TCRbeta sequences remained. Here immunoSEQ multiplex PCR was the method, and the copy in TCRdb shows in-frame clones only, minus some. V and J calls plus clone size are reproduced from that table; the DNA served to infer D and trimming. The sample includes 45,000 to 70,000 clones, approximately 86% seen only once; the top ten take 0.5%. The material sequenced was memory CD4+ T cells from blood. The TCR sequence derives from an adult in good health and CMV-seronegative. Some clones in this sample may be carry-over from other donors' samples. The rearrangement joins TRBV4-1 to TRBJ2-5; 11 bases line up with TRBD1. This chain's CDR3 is CASSQRGTGGETQYF. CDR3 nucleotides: TGCGCCAGCAGCCAACGCGGGACAGGGGGGGAGACCCAGTACTTC.